One sample yielded the 11 T cell receptor beta chains listed below, sequenced in a study of T cell repertoires in aging, cancer and after chemotherapy. Multiplex touch-down PCR with TRB-A/B primers amplified rearranged V-D-J TRB sequences. One entry per CDR3 protein, called by TCRdb with MiXCR from the multiplex PCR reads. Among 740 or so distinct CDR3 sequences listed, approximately 19% were seen once. Amplification of TCR beta used genomic DNA extracted from peripheral blood. The sequenced material came from blood. The source of these receptors is a human donor with a blood cancer.

This rearrangement joins TRBV5-1 to TRBJ2-2, with 7 bases lining up with TRBD1. This CDR3 contains 15 residues. Germline-derived CDR1 and CDR2 are SGHRS and YFSETQ. Trimming took 2 bases from V and 6 from J; bases not matched to a gene: 7. The CDR3: CASSFTGAAAGELFF. The CDR3 DNA is TGCGCCAGCAGCTTCACAGGGGCGGCGGCCGGGGAGCTGTTTTTT.

V is TRBV19 and J is TRBJ1-4; 9 nucleotides agree with TRBD1. The CDR3 loop spans 17 amino acids. The germline CDR1 and CDR2 sequences are LNHDA and SQIVND (reference sequence). The V gene end was trimmed by 7 bases and the J gene end by 6 bases; junction bases not matched to a gene: 15. The CDR3 here is CASTPGTGPGMDEKLFF. CDR3 DNA: TGTGCCAGTACCCCCGGGACAGGGCCGGGGATGGATGAAAAACTGTTTTTT.

This sequence joins TRBV18 and TRBJ2-5, with 9 bases aligning to TRBD2. Unmatched junction bases numbered 6, after V lost 5 bases and J lost 5 bases. This CDR3 comprises 14 residues. Germline V lookup: CDR1 KGHSH, CDR2 LQKENI. The CDR3 loop is CASSSLAGVETQYF. The CDR3 DNA reads as TGTGCCAGCTCATCTTTAGCGGGGGTGGAGACCCAGTACTTC.

The V call is TRBV5-1, the J call TRBJ2-3; D remains ambiguous. V lost 1 base to trimming and J lost 6 bases, with 9 bases between them. Germline CDR1 is SGHRS and CDR2 is YFSETQ. The CDR3 spans 13 residues. CDR3 sequence (DNA): TGCGCCAGCAGCTTGAGGCCAACCGATACGCAGTATTTT. This encodes CASSLRPTDTQYF.

V and J are TRBV20-1 and TRBJ2-7; TRBD2 aligns across 10 bases. The CDR3 sequence is 14 residues long. CDR1 and CDR2 (germline): DFQATT, SNEGSKA (reference sequence). Losses at the gene ends were 6 bases for V and 3 bases for J; bases not matched to a gene: 8. The CDR3 here is CSAPDLAGDYEQYF. DNA of the CDR3: TGCAGTGCCCCGGATCTAGCGGGGGACTACGAGCAGTACTTC.

This clonotype is judged medium-sized. V gene TRBV18 combines with J gene TRBJ2-7; TRBD2 agrees at 10 bases. The V gene's germline CDR1 is KGHSH and CDR2 LQKENI. The CDR3 spans 16 residues. V trimming: 2 bases; J trimming: 2 bases; junction bases outside the gene matches: 6. The DNA for the CDR3 is TGTGCCAGCTCACCAGGTCTAGCGGGAGTAACCTACGAGCAGTACTTC. Residues: CASSPGLAGVTYEQYF.

This clonotype appeared a single time. The J gene is TRBJ1-2, the V gene TRBV6-5; no reliable D call. CDR1 and CDR2 from the germline V gene are MNHEY and SVGAGI. V was shortened by 8 bases and J by 0 bases, with 13 bases between the two germline ends. This CDR3 region has 14 residues. CDR3 nucleotide sequence: TGTGCCAGCGGCGGAACTCCAGCTAACTATGGCTACACCTTC. Translation gives CASGGTPANYGYTF.

The chain combines TRBV20-1 with TRBJ2-1, with D possibly TRBD1 on 6 matching bases. Trimming took off 3 bases at V and 1 base at J, with 7 bases between the two ends. This CDR3 has 13 residues. In germline, CDR1 is DFQATT, CDR2 SNEGSKA (reference sequence). In DNA, the CDR3 is TGCAGTGCTAGCACAGGGTCCTACAATGAGCAGTTCTTC. Amino acid sequence: CSASTGSYNEQFF.

By its share, this clonotype is hyperexpanded. J is TRBJ2-2 and V is TRBV13; TRBD2 agrees at 11 bases. The CDR3 is 17 amino acids. The ends lost 5 bases at V and 2 bases at J; junction bases unmatched: 7. Germline CDR1 reads PRHDT; CDR2 reads FYEKMQ (reference sequence). CDR3 sequence (DNA): TGTGCCAGCAGCATATCGACTAGCGGGATTAACACCGGGGAGCTGTTTTTT. Translating it yields CASSISTSGINTGELFF.

The J gene is TRBJ2-7, the V gene TRBV11-2; TRBD2 aligns across 12 bases. CDR1 and CDR2 from the germline V gene are SGHAT and FQNNGV. The CDR3 contains 16 residues. V was clipped by 5 bases and J by 3 bases; unmatched bases: 8. CDR3: CASSPRTSGTNYEQYF. CDR3 nucleotide sequence: TGTGCCAGCAGCCCAAGGACTAGCGGGACGAACTACGAGCAGTACTTC.

J is TRBJ2-7 and V is TRBV19, with TRBD1 identical over 8 bases. After removal of 1 base from V and 9 bases from J, the junction contained 5 bases not matched to a gene. This CDR3 has 13 amino acids. Looked up from germline, CDR1 is LNHDA and CDR2 is SQIVND (reference sequence). The CDR3 is CASSIAQGARQYF. The CDR3 DNA follows: TGTGCCAGTAGTATAGCTCAGGGGGCGAGGCAGTACTTC.